These T cell receptor beta chains were read from a single sample in a study of sequential checkpoint blockade in melanoma. This table comes from immunoSEQ multiplex PCR, and its TCRdb copy is limited to in-frame clones, with some not included. The sample contains more than 9,500 clones, 24% of which appear only once. Here the sequenced sample was tumor tissue (inferred from file names), taken from a patient given nivolumab and ipilimumab in sequence. These receptors were obtained from a human donor with melanoma. The CDR3 runs from the conserved cysteine through the conserved F or W. The D gene is left open where the match is weak. Part of the rows lack a size; the others show once, few, many or a class for expanded clones.

D gene,V gene,J gene,clone size,CDR3 DNA,CDR3 protein
TRBD2,TRBV18,TRBJ2-4,.,TGTGCCAGCTCACCACCGGGACTAGCGAAGGCCAAAAACATTCAGTACTTC,CASSPPGLAKAKNIQYF
TRBD2,TRBV14,TRBJ2-7,few,TGTGCCAGCAGCGGATGGACTAGCGGGAGTAACGAGCAGTACTTC,CASSGWTSGSNEQYF
.,TRBV6-8,TRBJ2-7,.,TGTGCCAGCAGTAACCCGGGACACCCACCCTACGAGCAGTACTTC,CASSNPGHPPYEQYF
TRBD2,TRBV19,TRBJ2-1,once,TGTGCCAGTAGTATAAGGGGGCCACTAGCGGGAGGGATCAATGAGCAGTTCTTC,CASSIRGPLAGGINEQFF
.,TRBV19,TRBJ2-5,few,TGTGCCAGTAGCCTATCGTGGGAACAAGAGACCCAGTACTTC,CASSLSWEQETQYF
TRBD1,TRBV6-8,TRBJ1-1,.,TGTGCCAGCAGTTACTGGACAGGGGCGGCGACTGAAGCTTTCTTT,CASSYWTGAATEAFF
TRBD1,TRBV18,TRBJ2-5,few,TGTGCCAGCTCACCACCGGGACAGGTCCAAGAGACCCAGTACTTC,CASSPPGQVQETQYF
TRBD1,TRBV6-8,TRBJ2-7,few,TGTGCCAGCATTAAAGGACAGGGCCTGTACGAGCAGTACTTC,CASIKGQGLYEQYF
.,TRBV9,TRBJ1-1,many,TGTGCCAGCAGCGTAAGCCCTACAGGGAAGGTGGCTTTCTTT,CASSVSPTGKVAFF
.,TRBV27,TRBJ2-6,few,TGTGCCAGCAGTTTCCAGGGGCAGTGGGAAAGGGCCAACGTCCTGACTTTC,CASSFQGQWERANVLTF
.,TRBV28,TRBJ2-3,.,TGTGCCAGCAGTTTCTGGTCCGGGGCGCAGTATTTT,CASSFWSGAQYF
TRBD2,TRBV11-3,TRBJ2-7,few,TGTGCCAGCAGGGGGACTAGCGGGAGCTCCTACGAGCAGTACTTC,CASRGTSGSSYEQYF
TRBD2,TRBV27,TRBJ2-1,few,TGTGCCAGCAGCGCCATAGCGGGAGTTCGGCACAATGAGCAGTTCTTC,CASSAIAGVRHNEQFF
.,TRBV4-1,TRBJ1-4,few,TGCGCCAGCAGCCAAGATCCGCGGGGTTCCTATGAAAAACTGTTTTTT,CASSQDPRGSYEKLFF
TRBD1,TRBV11-3,TRBJ2-1,many,TGTGCCAGCAGCTTGCAGGGGGTATACAATGAGCAGTTCTTC,CASSLQGVYNEQFF
.,TRBV11-3,TRBJ2-7,many,TGTGCCAGCAGCGTAGAGTCTAGCGTCTACGAGCAGTACTTC,CASSVESSVYEQYF
.,TRBV12-5,TRBJ2-3,few,TGTGCCAGCAAGTGGGGGGGCACAGATACGCAGTATTTT,CASKWGGTDTQYF
.,TRBV6-8,TRBJ2-7,many,TGTGCCAGCAGTCGGGACCTCAGTGGCTACGAGCAGTACTTC,CASSRDLSGYEQYF
TRBD2,TRBV11-3,TRBJ2-7,many,TGTGCCAGCAGCTATAGGACTAGCGGGAGTAGGAACGAGCAGTACTTC,CASSYRTSGSRNEQYF
TRBD1,TRBV18,TRBJ2-2,few,TGTGCCAGCTCACTAGACAGGGGGCTCCTGAACACCGGGGAGCTGTTTTTT,CASSLDRGLLNTGELFF
.,TRBV5-1,TRBJ2-1,.,TGCGCCAGCACCCCTCGGCCCGGTGGGTACGATGAGCAGTTCTTC,CASTPRPGGYDEQFF
.,TRBV11-3,TRBJ2-2,.,TGTGCCAGCGGGTCCGTGCAGGGAAACACCGGGGAGCTGTTTTTT,CASGSVQGNTGELFF
.,TRBV19,TRBJ2-7,.,TGTGCCAGTAGTCCTAGACTAGGGCGATACTACGAGCAGTACTTC,CASSPRLGRYYEQYF
.,TRBV11-3,TRBJ2-2,.,TGTGCCAGCAGCGCGAGTGATTCGGGCGCCGGGGAGCTGTTTTTT,CASSASDSGAGELFF
TRBD2,TRBV11-3,TRBJ2-3,few,TGTGCCAGCAGCTCCGGGACTACTACAGATACGCAGTATTTT,CASSSGTTTDTQYF
.,TRBV9,TRBJ2-1,.,TGTGCCAGCAGCGTAGACAATCAGCACAATGAGCAGTTCTTC,CASSVDNQHNEQFF
.,TRBV19,TRBJ1-2,medium-sized,TGTGCCAGTAGAGACAGACTTGACTATGGCTACACCTTC,CASRDRLDYGYTF
.,TRBV9,TRBJ2-3,few,TGTGCCAGCAGCGCCTTGGGGGCTCGCAACACAGATACGCAGTATTTT,CASSALGARNTDTQYF
TRBD2,TRBV30,TRBJ2-3,.,TGTGCCTGGAGGACTAGCGGGACAGATACGCAGTATTTT,CAWRTSGTDTQYF
TRBD1,TRBV6-8,TRBJ2-2,.,TGTGCCAGCAAAGGGACAGGGCTCACCGGGGAGCTGTTTTTT,CASKGTGLTGELFF
.,TRBV7-1,TRBJ1-1,few,TGTGCCAGCAGCGGACCGCTTACTTCTGAAGCTTTCTTT,CASSGPLTSEAFF
TRBD2,TRBV30,TRBJ2-1,few,TGTGCCTGGAGGACCCCGACTAGCCGAGAGCAGTTCTTC,CAWRTPTSREQFF
TRBD1,TRBV5-1,TRBJ1-1,.,TGCGCCAGCAGCCGGGACAGAGCCTACACTGAAGCTTTCTTT,CASSRDRAYTEAFF
TRBD1,TRBV4-1,TRBJ1-2,.,TGCGCCAGCAGCCAAGAAGGGGCAGGGGGAGGGTATGGCTACACCTTC,CASSQEGAGGGYGYTF
.,TRBV4-1,TRBJ1-2,many,TGCGCCAGCAGCCAGGAGAGGTCCACACCCAATGGCTACACCTTC,CASSQERSTPNGYTF
.,TRBV19,TRBJ2-7,.,TGTGCCAGTAGTATGGCCTCTCCCTACGAGCAGTACTTC,CASSMASPYEQYF
TRBD2,TRBV12-5,TRBJ2-7,medium-sized,TGTGCCAGTCGGACTAGCGGTTATTACGAGCAGTACTTC,CASRTSGYYEQYF
.,TRBV6-8,TRBJ1-2,.,TGTGCCAGCAGTCCCTCGGGACGGAACTATGGCTACACCTTC,CASSPSGRNYGYTF
.,TRBV28,TRBJ1-5,.,TGTGCCAGCAGTTTTTCAAAGGGGCTGGGGTCTTCGGATCAGCCCCAGCATTTT,CASSFSKGLGSSDQPQHF
TRBD2,TRBV4-3,TRBJ2-1,few,TGCGCCAGCAGCCAAGATACTAGCGTGGAGTACAATGAGCAGTTCTTC,CASSQDTSVEYNEQFF
.,TRBV30,TRBJ2-2,.,TGTGCCTGGAGAGGACTTCTAACCGGGGAGCTGTTTTTT,CAWRGLLTGELFF